Following are 32 T cell receptor beta chains from one sample sequenced in a study of T-cell reconstitution after alpha-beta-depleted transplantation in children. A library of TCRbeta sequences, prepared with unique molecular identifiers, was generated. TCRdb fed the PCR reads into MiXCR, producing one record per CDR3 protein. The profile covers approximately 210,000 distinct CDR3 sequences, with approximately 17% appearing a single time and around two fifths taken by the ten largest. The material was PBMCs, mostly from graft donor cells, obtained 360 days after TCRalphabeta/CD19-depleted stem cell transplant. All receptors come from a male patient between 2 and 10 years old who had a stem cell transplant for acute lymphoblastic leukemia, so the T cells may come from the graft donor.

This sequence joins TRBV12-3 or TRBV12-4 and TRBJ1-2; D gene unclear. This CDR3 region has 14 residues. V lost 3 bases and J lost 0, with 8 bases in between. CDR3 sequence reads: CASSFVTANYGYTF. As DNA, the CDR3 is TGTGCCAGCAGTTTTGTCACAGCTAACTATGGCTACACCTTC.

V is TRBV28 and J is TRBJ2-5; D may be TRBD1 or TRBD2 (5 bases each). CDR3 length: 15 amino acids. The ends were cut back, 6 bases at V and 1 base at J, with 15 bases in the middle. CDR1 is MDHEN, CDR2 SYDVKM, per germline. The CDR3 is CASSRIYGAQETQYF. DNA for the CDR3: TGTGCCAGCAGCCGTATATACGGGGCCCAAGAGACCCAGTACTTC.

A few counts support this clonotype. The chain carries TRBV10-2 and TRBJ1-1, with D perhaps matching TRBD1 (5 bases). CDR1 and CDR2 from the germline V gene are WSHSY and SAAADI. The germline V and J ends were trimmed by 4 bases and 6 bases, with 18 bases remaining between them. The CDR3 is made up of 15 amino acids. The CDR3 region has the DNA TGCGCCAGCAGTGCCACAGGTACCGACTCCTCTGAAGCTTTCTTT. This encodes CASSATGTDSSEAFF.

V usage is TRBV7-8 and J usage is TRBJ2-2, with 8 bases identical to TRBD1. Per the germline V gene, CDR1 is SGHVS and CDR2 is FQNEAQ. J lost 2 bases, V lost 2 bases, and 7 bases had no gene match. The CDR3 length is 17 residues. This chain's CDR3 is CASSLRVGQVNTGELFF. For the CDR3, the DNA is TGTGCCAGCAGCTTAAGAGTGGGACAGGTCAACACCGGGGAGCTGTTTTTT.

V usage is TRBV5-1 and J usage is TRBJ2-7; D ambiguous. The CDR3 totals 13 residues. Between the trimmed V and J ends, which lost 4 bases and 3 bases, there was a span of 11 bases. Germline V gives CDR1 SGHRS, CDR2 YFSETQ. The CDR3 DNA reads as TGCGCCAGCAGCACCCGACCGAGCTACGAGCAGTACTTC. Encoded protein: CASSTRPSYEQYF.

The rearrangement uses TRBV4-2 and TRBJ2-7; perhaps TRBD2 as D (6 bases). This CDR3 has 16 amino acids. V dropped 0 bases and J dropped 0 bases, with 12 bases sitting between them. Germline CDR1 LGHNA, CDR2 YNFKEQ. The CDR3 DNA reads as TGTGCCAGCAGCCAAGAACTAGCCTCAAGCTCCTACGAGCAGTACTTC. The encoded protein is CASSQELASSSYEQYF.

V is TRBV11-2 and J is TRBJ2-1; 12 nucleotides match TRBD1. The CDR3 totals 19 residues. Unmatched junction bases numbered 11, after V lost 5 bases and J lost 0 bases. Germline CDR1 reads SGHAT; CDR2 reads FQNNGV. This CDR3 reads CASSVGRDRGPSSYNEQFF. Written as DNA, the CDR3 is TGTGCCAGCAGCGTAGGCCGGGACAGGGGGCCGAGCTCCTACAATGAGCAGTTCTTC. The full variable domain, rest sourced from reference TRBV11-2 and TRBJ2-1, is EAGVAQSPRYKIIEKRQSVAFWCNPISGHATLYWYQQILGQGPKLLIQFQNNGVVDDSQLPKDRFSAERLKGVDSTLKIQPAKLEDSAVYLCASSVGRDRGPSSYNEQFFGPGTRLTVL.

This clonotype was detected only a few times. The chain combines TRBV5-1 with TRBJ2-3, with D perhaps matching TRBD2 (6 bases). Trimming took off 4 bases at V and 4 bases at J, with 10 bases between the two ends. Germline CDR1 is SGHRS and CDR2 is YFSETQ. The CDR3 consists of 13 residues. The DNA of the CDR3 is TGCGCCAGCAGCCCGGGACTGGCAGATACGCAGTATTTT. The encoded protein is CASSPGLADTQYF.

This clonotype showed up many times. The genes are TRBV5-1 and TRBJ2-1; 9 bases match TRBD2. The CDR3 has 14 amino acids. Germline-derived CDR1 and CDR2 are SGHRS and YFSETQ. The J segment lost 9 bases and the V segment lost 5 bases, leaving 9 bases of the junction unmatched. The CDR3 nucleotides read TGCGCCAGCAGAGAGGTAGCGGGGGCCATTGAGCAGTTCTTC. Amino acids: CASREVAGAIEQFF. Full variable domain (rest looked up from reference TRBV5-1 and TRBJ2-1): KAGVTQTPRYLIKTRGQQVTLSCSPISGHRSVSWYQQTPGQGLQFLFEYFSETQRNKGNFPGRFSGRQFSNSRSEMNVSTLELGDSALYLCASREVAGAIEQFFGPGTRLTVL.

The rearrangement links TRBV11-2 to TRBJ2-5; 16 bases agree with TRBD2. Germline V gene data show CDR1 as SGHAT and CDR2 as FQNNGV. CDR3 size: 20 residues. V lost 5 bases, J lost 6 bases, and 18 bases stayed unmatched. The CDR3 nucleotides read TGTGCCAGCAGCGAGAATGATCCCCGGGGACTAGCGGGGGGGTCGCAGACCCAGTACTTC. It yields the protein CASSENDPRGLAGGSQTQYF.

This clonotype was counted a few times. The V call is TRBV29-1, the J call TRBJ2-7; unclear D gene. From germline, CDR1 is SQVTM and CDR2 ANQGSEA. Trimming took off 1 base at V and 3 bases at J, with 7 bases between the two ends. CDR3 length equals 12 residues. CDR3 loop: CSVEGQSYEQYF. The CDR3 DNA is TGCAGCGTTGAAGGGCAGAGCTACGAGCAGTACTTC.

The CDR3 DNA is TGCGCCAGCAGCTTTTTTGTCTCCGGCGTTTCGCAGTATTTT. It yields the protein CASSFFVSGVSQYF. The chain uses TRBV5-1 and TRBJ2-3; no clear D. There are 14 residues in the CDR3. Germline V CDR1 and CDR2: SGHRS, YFSETQ. The ends were cut back, 2 bases at V and 10 bases at J, with 17 bases in the middle.

This clonotype was observed many times. This chain joins TRBV5-5 and TRBJ1-4, with D hard to call. The CDR3 consists of 11 residues. Per germline, CDR1 SGHKS and CDR2 YYEKEE (reference sequence). V gave up 0 bases and J gave up 6 bases, with 0 bases separating them. The CDR3 sequence is CASSLDEKLFF. The DNA for the CDR3 is TGTGCCAGCAGCTTGGATGAAAAACTGTTTTTT. The complete variable domain, with remaining parts taken from reference TRBV5-5 and TRBJ1-4, reads DAGVTQSPTHLIKTRGQQVTLRCSPISGHKSVSWYQQVLGQGPQFIFQYYEKEERGRGNFPDRFSARQFPNYSSELNVNALLLGDSALYLCASSLDEKLFFGSGTQLSVL.

A word on this clonotype: The junction differs from germline at one of its ends, possibly a read error. The V and J genes are TRBV7-7 and TRBJ2-2; D gene unclear. The CDR3 extends over 15 amino acids. Per the germline V gene, CDR1 is SSHAT and CDR2 is FNYEAQ (reference sequence). The CDR3, as DNA: TGTGCTAGCAGCTGGGAACCCTTGGGATCCGGGGAGCTGTTTTTT. It is translated as CASSWEPLGSGELFF.

This clonotype was seen more than once but under ten times. The genes are TRBV5-1 and TRBJ2-7; no reliable D call. Between the trimmed V and J ends, which lost 4 bases and 6 bases, there was a span of 11 bases. This CDR3 has 12 amino acids. CDR1 is SGHRS, CDR2 YFSETQ, per germline. CDR3 region: CASSHDPGEQYF. The CDR3 nucleotides are TGCGCCAGCAGCCACGACCCCGGCGAGCAGTACTTC.

Sample share makes this clonotype medium-sized. The J gene is TRBJ1-1, the V gene TRBV18; D gene uncertain. The V and J ends lost 1 base and 2 bases respectively, with 17 bases between them. The CDR3 totals 17 residues. Germline V gene data show CDR1 as KGHSH and CDR2 as LQKENI. Written as DNA, the CDR3 is TGTGCCAGCTCACCACTGCCGACTTCCGGTAAAAACACTGAAGCTTTCTTT. Translation: CASSPLPTSGKNTEAFF.

This clonotype showed up just a few times. J is TRBJ2-7 and V is TRBV3-1; the match to TRBD2 covers 9 bases. The CDR3 runs 20 residues. V shed 1 base and J 7 bases; nucleotides not matched to a gene: 23. The V gene's germline CDR1 is LGHDT and CDR2 YNNKEL (reference sequence). The CDR3 DNA is TGTGCCAGCAGCCAAGCTTGGTTGGGCCGGACTAGCGCGATCGCGGGGGAGCAGTACTTC. Encoded protein: CASSQAWLGRTSAIAGEQYF.

V and J are TRBV27 and TRBJ1-5; 9 bases agree with TRBD1. V was pared by 4 bases and J by 4 bases, with 5 bases of the junction left unmatched. Germline values: CDR1 MNHEY, CDR2 SMNVEV (reference sequence). CDR3 length: 15 residues. CDR3 nucleotide sequence: TGTGCCAGCAGTTCCCACAGGGGGCTAAATCAGCCCCAGCATTTT. It translates to CASSSHRGLNQPQHF.

This clonotype was observed a handful of times. The chain is built from TRBV20-1 and TRBJ2-2; TRBD1 aligns across 7 bases. This CDR3 spans 16 amino acids. Germline V gene sequence: CDR1 DFQATT, CDR2 SNEGSKA (reference sequence). The V gene end was trimmed by 4 bases and the J gene end by 1 base; junction bases not matched to a gene: 9. DNA for the CDR3: TGCAGTGCTAAAAGACAGGGAGTAAAGAACACCGGGGAGCTGTTTTTT. Amino acids: CSAKRQGVKNTGELFF.

The chain joins TRBV21-1 to TRBJ2-7; whether TRBD1, the table's D call, matches the DNA was not checked. TRBV21-1 is listed as a pseudogene. The CDR3 consists of 15 residues. DNA of the CDR3: TGTGCCAGCAGCAAAGACGGGACAGGGGCCTACGAGCAGTACTTC. It codes for CASSKDGTGAYEQYF.

The table lists this clonotype with a few counts. The chain employs TRBV4-3 and TRBJ2-7; possibly TRBD1 or TRBD2 for D (6 bases each). With 1 base removed from V and 4 bases from J, the gap between germline ends came to 11 bases. Germline V gives CDR1 LGHNA, CDR2 YSLEER. CDR3 length equals 14 residues. The CDR3 coding sequence is TGCGCCAGCAGCCAAGCTACAGGGACTTACGAGCAGTACTTC. Translated, it gives CASSQATGTYEQYF.

This clonotype appeared a few times. The rearrangement uses TRBV6-5 and TRBJ2-7, with TRBD2 matching 13 bases. Germline V lookup: CDR1 MNHEY, CDR2 SVGAGI. The CDR3 covers 16 residues. Unmatched junction bases numbered 12, after V lost 4 bases and J lost 9 bases. CDR3 DNA: TGTGCCAGCAGTTCGACTAGCGGGGGGACCTTTGGGGCGCAGTACTTC. Its protein is CASSSTSGGTFGAQYF.

This clonotype was detected once. V usage is TRBV5-5 and J usage is TRBJ2-1; a possible D gene is TRBD1 (5 bases). The CDR3 runs 14 residues. V was clipped by 4 bases and J by 4 bases, with 12 bases between them. Germline lookup yields CDR1 SGHKS and CDR2 YYEKEE (reference sequence). Here the CDR3 DNA reads TGTGCCAGCAGCCAACCGGACACGTACAATGAGCAGTTCTTC. Its protein product is CASSQPDTYNEQFF.

This clonotype appeared many times. The J gene is TRBJ2-3, the V gene TRBV2; possibly TRBD1 for D (6 bases). Germline CDR1 is SNHLY and CDR2 is FYNNEI. The CDR3 is made up of 14 amino acids. Trimming removed 6 bases from V and 3 bases from J, with 13 bases in between. The CDR3 loop reads CASSPGQPTDTQYF. CDR3 bases: TGTGCCAGCAGCCCCGGACAGCCTACAGATACGCAGTATTTT.

V and J are TRBV15 and TRBJ2-3; perhaps TRBD1 as D (6 bases). CDR1 and CDR2 (germline): LNHNV, YYDKDF (reference sequence). V was shortened by 3 bases and J by 4 bases, with 14 bases between the two germline ends. The CDR3 has 15 amino acids. CDR3 region: CATSSRGNGADTQYF. As DNA, the CDR3 is TGTGCCACCAGCAGCAGGGGTAATGGCGCAGATACGCAGTATTTT.

The V gene is TRBV7-9, the J gene TRBJ2-7; TRBD1 might be the D (6 bases). The CDR3 is made up of 16 amino acids. CDR1 is SEHNR, CDR2 FQNEAQ, per germline (reference sequence). The germline V and J ends were trimmed by 4 bases and 0 bases, with 16 bases remaining between them. The CDR3 spells CASSSFAGVYSYEQYF. The CDR3 DNA follows: TGTGCCAGCAGCTCATTCGCAGGGGTCTACTCCTACGAGCAGTACTTC.

The chain links TRBV20-1 to TRBJ2-1, with 14 bases aligning to TRBD2. The V segment lost 6 bases and the J segment 7 bases; nucleotides outside the gene matches: 8. Germline V gene lookup returns CDR1 DFQATT and CDR2 SNEGSKA (reference sequence). The CDR3 runs to 15 residues. In DNA, the CDR3 is TGCAGTGCGTTGACTAGCGGGGGGGCGGGAAATGAGCAGTTCTTC. Residues: CSALTSGGAGNEQFF.

This clonotype occurred many times. This sequence joins TRBV24-1 and TRBJ2-3; D uncertain. The CDR3 runs 16 residues. Trimming left V 4 bases short and J 0 bases short, with 13 bases between. Germline V gene sequence: CDR1 KGHDR, CDR2 SFDVKD. The CDR3: CATSDPTAASTDTQYF. In nucleotides, the CDR3 is TGTGCCACCAGTGACCCAACAGCAGCTAGCACAGATACGCAGTATTTT.

This clonotype turned up a few times. This chain joins TRBV7-9 and TRBJ1-4, with D possibly matching TRBD1 (5 bases). The germline gives CDR1 SEHNR, CDR2 FQNEAQ (reference sequence). This CDR3 is 16 amino acids long. V shed 1 base and J shed 5 bases, with 14 bases lying between them. In DNA form, the CDR3 reads TGTGCCAGCAGCTTAGGGTCGGGACTACAAAATGAAAAACTGTTTTTT. Translation gives CASSLGSGLQNEKLFF.

The table lists this clonotype with a few counts. The chain couples TRBV29-1 to TRBJ1-2; TRBD1 aligns across 8 bases. The ends lost 5 bases at V and 1 base at J; junction bases unmatched: 3. Germline loops: CDR1 SQVTM, CDR2 ANQGSEA. The CDR3 contains 13 residues. The CDR3 coding sequence is TGCAGCGTTCCCGACAGGGGTAACTATGGCTACACCTTC. It specifies CSVPDRGNYGYTF.

In this sample, this clonotype turned up many times. The chain couples TRBV7-2 to TRBJ1-3, with TRBD1 matching over 8 bases. V lost 5 bases, J lost 2 bases, and 5 bases stayed unmatched. This CDR3 spans 15 amino acids. CDR1 and CDR2 (germline): SGHTA, FQGNSA. Here the CDR3 reads CASSIQGETGNTIYF. DNA of the CDR3: TGTGCCAGCAGCATACAGGGGGAGACTGGAAACACCATATATTTT.

This clonotype was seen more than once but under ten times. J is TRBJ2-3 and V is TRBV7-2; no clear D gene. The CDR3 runs 14 residues. The germline CDR1 and CDR2 sequences are SGHTA and FQGNSA. Trimming removed 5 bases from V and 4 bases from J, with 13 bases in between. Written as DNA, the CDR3 is TGTGCCAGCAGCCCCGGCGCAGGCGCAGATACGCAGTATTTT. This gives the protein CASSPGAGADTQYF.